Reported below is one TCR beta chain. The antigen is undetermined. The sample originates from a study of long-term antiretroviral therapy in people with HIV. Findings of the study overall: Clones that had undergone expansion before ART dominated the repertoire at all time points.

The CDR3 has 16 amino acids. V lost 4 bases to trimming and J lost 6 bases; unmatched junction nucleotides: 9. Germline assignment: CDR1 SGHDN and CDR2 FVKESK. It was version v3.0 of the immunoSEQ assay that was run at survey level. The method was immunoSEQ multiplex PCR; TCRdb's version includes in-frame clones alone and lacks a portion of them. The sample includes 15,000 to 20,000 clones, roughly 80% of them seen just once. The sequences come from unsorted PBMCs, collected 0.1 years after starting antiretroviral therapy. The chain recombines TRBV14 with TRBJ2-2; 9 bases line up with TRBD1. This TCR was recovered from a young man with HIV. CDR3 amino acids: CASSRVLTGGPGELFF. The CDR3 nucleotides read TGTGCCAGCAGCCGCGTTCTAACAGGGGGCCCCGGGGAGCTGTTTTTT.